This is a list of T cell receptor beta chains from one sample in a study of beta chain features in type 1 diabetes. Clones were sequenced by immunoSEQ multiplex PCR, and TCRdb holds only the in-frame ones, with some missing. The repertoire has hundreds of thousands of clones, roughly 13% of them found once; the top ten carry 0.022%. Sequenced: naive CD4+ T cells from blood. These receptors were taken from a man aged 18 to 29 with type 1 diabetes. The CDR3 runs from the conserved cysteine through the conserved F or W. The D gene is left open where the match is weak. Clone sizes are given selectively: once, few, many, or a class where the clone is expanded.

TRBJ2-1 16 . TRBD1 TRBV4-1 TGCGCCAGCAGCCAACCAACTCGGGACAGTTCCAATGAGCAGTTCTTC CASSQPTRDSSNEQFF
TRBJ1-4 13 few . TRBV4-1 TGCGCCAGCAGCCTCACATACAACGAAAAACTGTTTTTT CASSLTYNEKLFF
TRBJ2-6 18 few TRBD2 TRBV7-2 TGTGCCAGCAGCTGGACTAGCGGGGCTCGCTCTGGGGCCAACGTCCTGACTTTC CASSWTSGARSGANVLTF
TRBJ2-7 16 few TRBD1 TRBV7-8 TGTGCCAGCAGCCCGACTCGGGACAGGGTAGGCTACGAGCAGTACTTC CASSPTRDRVGYEQYF
TRBJ2-5 15 . . TRBV28 TGTGCCAGCAGTTTGGCGGCTGACTTCCAAGAGACCCAGTACTTC CASSLAADFQETQYF
TRBJ1-1 13 . TRBD1 TRBV2 TGTGCCAGCAGTGGGACAGGGGACACTGAAGCTTTCTTT CASSGTGDTEAFF
TRBJ1-1 16 . . TRBV7-9 TGTGCCAGCAGCCCCAGGGTGGCGATAATGAACACTGAAGCTTTCTTT CASSPRVAIMNTEAFF
TRBJ2-5 16 few . TRBV7-9 TGTGCCAGCAGCTTAGCCTTCATGGGGCAGCAAGAGACCCAGTACTTC CASSLAFMGQQETQYF
TRBJ1-6 13 few . TRBV7-2 TGTGCCAGCAGCTTAGCAGGGATCCCACCCCTCCACTTT CASSLAGIPPLHF
TRBJ2-7 15 . TRBD2 TRBV10-3 TGTGCCATCAGTGATATCGGGGGGTTCTCCTACGAGCAGTACTTC CAISDIGGFSYEQYF
TRBJ1-1 14 . . TRBV30 TGTGCCTGGAGTGCCAGGGGTACCAACACTGAAGCTTTCTTT CAWSARGTNTEAFF
TRBJ1-1 16 . . TRBV11-1 TGTGCCAGCAGCTCCCAGGGTCCCTCGGGGAACACTGAAGCTTTCTTT CASSSQGPSGNTEAFF
TRBJ2-2 12 few . TRBV10-3 TGTGCCATCTTTAGGGGGACCGGGGAGCTGTTTTTT CAIFRGTGELFF
TRBJ2-7 14 few TRBD1 TRBV6-5 TGTGCCAGCGGGTTAGGGGGCTCGGCGGGCGAGCAGTACTTC CASGLGGSAGEQYF
TRBJ1-5 9 . . TRBV23-1 TGCGCCAGCAGTGATACCCAGCATTTT CASSDTQHF
TRBJ2-3 16 few TRBD2 TRBV7-2 TGTGCCAGCAGCACCAGGACTAGCTGGCGCGAGGATACGCAGTATTTT CASSTRTSWREDTQYF
TRBJ2-1 17 few . TRBV18 TGTGCCAGCTCACCACGGAGGGGGCGATCCCCTTACAATGAGCAGTTCTTC CASSPRRGRSPYNEQFF
TRBJ2-3 17 few TRBD1 TRBV13 TGTGCCAGCAGCTTTAACCTCGTGACAGGGATCACAGATACGCAGTATTTT CASSFNLVTGITDTQYF
TRBJ1-2 14 few . TRBV7-2 TGTGCCAGCAGCGCCCCGGGACGGCCGGATGGCTACACCTTC CASSAPGRPDGYTF
TRBJ1-4 14 few . TRBV7-8 TGTGCCAGCAGCTTAGGACGGATTAATGAAAAACTGTTTTTT CASSLGRINEKLFF
TRBJ2-1 15 . TRBD1 TRBV5-1 TGCGCCAGCAGCTTGGAGCCCGGGACAGGGTATGAGCAGTTCTTC CASSLEPGTGYEQFF
TRBJ1-6 15 few . TRBV18 TGTGCCAGCTCACCAAACGGGCAGGGCGAATCACCCCTCCACTTT CASSPNGQGESPLHF
TRBJ1-2 13 . TRBD1 TRBV30 TGTGCCTGGAGTGCGCAGGGGGGCTATGGCTACACCTTC CAWSAQGGYGYTF
TRBJ2-3 14 . TRBD2 TRBV19 TGTGCCAGTCGGGGTAGCGGGGAATGGGAGACGCAGTATTTT CASRGSGEWETQYF
TRBJ2-7 15 . . TRBV30 TGTGCCTGGAACCGAATTGGAGGGGGGCACTACGAGCAGTACTTC CAWNRIGGGHYEQYF
TRBJ2-3 16 few TRBD1 TRBV15 TGTGCCACCAGAGAGAATGCCGGACAGGGGACAGATACGCAGTATTTT CATRENAGQGTDTQYF
TRBJ2-7 14 . TRBD1 TRBV10-3 TGTGCCATCAGTGCCTGGGACAGGGCCTACGAGCAGTACTTC CAISAWDRAYEQYF
TRBJ1-2 12 . . TRBV7-9 TGTGCCAGCGGCGCCGGGGACTATGGCTACACCTTC CASGAGDYGYTF
TRBJ2-7 13 . . TRBV6-1 TGTGCCAGCAGGGAAACAGCCTCCTACGAGCAGTACTTC CASRETASYEQYF
TRBJ1-5 15 . . TRBV2 TGTGCCAGCAGTGACGCAGGCCGGAGCAATCAGCCCCAGCATTTT CASSDAGRSNQPQHF
TRBJ2-3 13 few . TRBV23-1 TGCGCCAGCAGTCAAGGGGGCACAGATACGCAGTATTTT CASSQGGTDTQYF
TRBJ2-7 16 few TRBD1 TRBV4-1 TGCGCCAGCAGCCAAGCATGGACAGGGGGACCCTACGAGCAGTACTTC CASSQAWTGGPYEQYF
TRBJ1-5 18 . . TRBV7-9 TGTGCCAGCAGCCCTTCCTCGTGGACCCAAGGGAGCAATCAGCCCCAGCATTTT CASSPSSWTQGSNQPQHF
TRBJ1-4 10 . . TRBV6-6 TGTGCCGCCGGGGGGGCGGGACTGTTTTTT CAAGGAGLFF
TRBJ2-5 16 few TRBD1 TRBV18 TGTGCCAGCTCACCACCGGGACAGGCACAACAAGAGACCCAGTACTTC CASSPPGQAQQETQYF
TRBJ1-2 14 . . TRBV27 TGTGCCAGCAGTTTTCGGGTAGCGAACTATGGCTACACCTTC CASSFRVANYGYTF
TRBJ2-7 16 . . TRBV5-1 TGCGCCAGCAGCCTGGCTCCCGGGACTGAGACCTACGAGCAGTACTTC CASSLAPGTETYEQYF
TRBJ2-4 15 few . TRBV7-8 TGTGCCAGCAGCCCCGCCGGGGTGGGGAAAAACATTCAGTACTTC CASSPAGVGKNIQYF
TRBJ1-1 15 . . TRBV29-1 TGCAGCGTTGCGGGTCAGGGGAACTTGAACACTGAAGCTTTCTTT CSVAGQGNLNTEAFF
TRBJ1-1 13 . TRBD1 TRBV2 TGTGCCAGCAGGCCGGGACAGGGTTATGAAGCTTTCTTT CASRPGQGYEAFF
TRBJ1-2 14 few . TRBV29-1 TGCAGCGTGGTCCGGGGGTTCACTAACTATGGCTACACCTTC CSVVRGFTNYGYTF
TRBJ2-7 14 . . TRBV7-2 TGTGCCAGCAGCTGGGCCCGGGAATCCTACGAGCAGTACTTC CASSWARESYEQYF
TRBJ2-7 16 few . TRBV30 TGTGCCTGGAGTGGGGGGAGAGGGGACGGGACCTACGAGCAGTACTTC CAWSGGRGDGTYEQYF
TRBJ1-5 13 . . TRBV6-1 TGTGCCAGCAGTGAGGGTCCCAATCAGCCCCAGCATTTT CASSEGPNQPQHF
TRBJ1-4 15 few . TRBV9 TGTGCCAGCAGCGGGCAGGGGCCAACTAATGAAAAACTGTTTTTT CASSGQGPTNEKLFF
TRBJ1-1 12 . . TRBV2 TGTGCCAGCAGTGATCGGGGTTATGAAGCTTTCTTT CASSDRGYEAFF
TRBJ1-1 13 . . TRBV7-9 TGTGCCAGCAGCTTAGCGGCGGGCACTGAAGCTTTCTTT CASSLAAGTEAFF
TRBJ2-3 15 few . TRBV5-1 TGCGCCAGCAGCTTGTTATCAGGGGCGGGAGATACGCAGTATTTT CASSLLSGAGDTQYF
TRBJ1-6 13 . . TRBV9 TGTGCCAGCAGCGTAGGATCCAAAGGGGCCCTCCACTTT CASSVGSKGALHF
TRBJ2-7 12 . TRBD2 TRBV9 TGTGCCAGCAGCGCGCAGCGGGGCGAGCAGTACTTC CASSAQRGEQYF
TRBJ2-7 13 few . TRBV5-1 TGCGCCAGCAGCACCGGGACACCTTACGAGCAGTACTTC CASSTGTPYEQYF
TRBJ1-5 12 few . TRBV28 TGTGCCAGCAGTTGGGGCAATCAGCCCCAGCATTTT CASSWGNQPQHF
TRBJ1-3 12 . . TRBV29-1 TGCAGCGGCTTACACTCTGGAAACACCATATATTTT CSGLHSGNTIYF
TRBJ1-5 14 . . TRBV27 TGTGCCAGCAGTTTATATGGATCGCAGCAGCCCCAGCATTTT CASSLYGSQQPQHF
TRBJ2-6 14 . . TRBV6-1 TGTGCCAGCAGTGAGGGGGCTGGGGCCAACGTCCTGACTTTC CASSEGAGANVLTF
TRBJ1-5 13 few . TRBV29-1 TGCAGCGTTGGTGGCAATAGCAATCAGCCCCAGCATTTT CSVGGNSNQPQHF
TRBJ1-4 13 few . TRBV6-5 TGTGCCAGCAGTTACAGGACGGAAGAAAAACTGTTTTTT CASSYRTEEKLFF
TRBJ2-7 15 few . TRBV7-2 TGTGCCAGCAGCTTGGGGCAAGGGGGCTCCTACGAGCAGTACTTC CASSLGQGGSYEQYF
TRBJ1-6 15 . . TRBV27 TGTGCCAGCAGTTTATTCGGGACAACAGAATTCACCCTCCACTTT CASSLFGTTEFTLHF